This T cell receptor (beta chain) was found in a study of blood T cell repertoires in COVID-19 (dated by TCRdb to between 2020 and 2021). Regarding the research as a whole: Samples covering the acute and convalescent phases of COVID-19 were provided by collaborators in the United States, Italy and Spain. A de-identified subject ID, COVID-19 status, age in years and sex were almost always included in the sample metadata. The material from the prospective study consisted of cDNA or gDNA derived from T cells, B-cell-depleted T cells, or PBMCs. A freely available public database, intended as a resource for researchers studying the immune response to SARS-CoV-2, is where the repertoires were released. Samples came from the ongoing ImmuneRACE study (first 160 participants) plus 1,254 subjects from 6 global collaborators. Where available, HLA class I and class II types were taken from metadata supplied by the sample provider and were not determined by assay-based typing. The dataset comprised deeply sampled blood TCRbeta repertoires from subjects exposed to, actively infected with, or recovered from COVID-19.

Whole blood was collected in K2EDTA tubes by collaborating institutions according to the institutions' own protocols. For TCRbeta analysis, collaborators shipped samples in one of three forms: frozen whole blood, isolated PBMCs, or DNA extracted from either of those sample types. Taken from cysteine to phenylalanine, the CDR3 has 14 residues. The read is trimmed to its CDR3 DNA, 42 bases read in frame from base 1. Trimming costs V 2 bases and J 3 bases, and their ends lie 11 bases apart. Per the germline V gene, MNHEY is the CDR1 and SVGAGI is the CDR2. The paper's findings and limits, for the study overall: The quantity of clinical and demographic metadata differed by source and by participant and was supplied without curation.

TCRbeta CDR3 regions were amplified from genomic DNA using the immunoSEQ Assay, a bias-controlled multiplex PCR. As for how the authors treated the data: The number of nucleated cells in each sample was estimated from the amplification of reference gene primers within the assay. Sequence reads were collapsed and filtered to measure the absolute abundance of every unique TCRbeta CDR3 rearrangement. Productive Simpson clonality was computed per sample as the square root of Simpson's diversity index over productive rearrangements. TCRdb obtained this table from immuneACCESS and retained in-frame rearrangements with V and J assigned. These tables miss some clones; where compared with another copy, unresolved V genes account for less than half of the shortfall, and the remainder is unexplained. That table gives V, J and clone size, and the DNA gave D and trimming. The sample yields about 300,000 clones; 85% to 90% were counted once. 1% to 1.5% of the sample goes to the ten largest clones.

With respect to this clone: Its antigen specificity is not known. It has no much larger one-base neighbor in the sample; base qualities were not kept.

This clonotype was sampled from a man between 65 and 79 years old with acute or convalescent COVID-19. The chain joins TRBV6-5 to TRBJ2-7; TRBD1 is a weak D gene call, 5 bases matching. What was sequenced was peripheral blood. The DNA sequence follows: TGTGCCAGCAGTTACACGACAGAATACTACGAGCAGTACTTC. Translated, this gives CASSYTTEYYEQYF.